What follows describes a single TCR beta chain. Antigen: not known. This entry is derived from a study of cytomegalovirus exposure and HLA in healthy donors. The PCR employed 60 Vbeta primers together with 13 Jbeta primers. Authors' processing steps: Approximately 83 million unique TCR beta chains, roughly 12 million shared, were counted in a later analysis. Profiled with immunoSEQ multiplex PCR; TCRdb holds only in-frame clones, not every one. The V and J calls and clone size were taken over from that table, and D and trimming were inferred from the DNA. Of hundreds of thousands of clones detected, more than 75% appear once; the ten largest clones hold 0.24%. CDR1 and CDR2 from the germline V gene are SEHNR and FQNEAQ (reference sequence). Between the trimmed V and J ends, which lost 11 bases and 1 base, there was a span of 20 bases. The CDR3 consists of 16 residues. Study-wide results and caveats: When presence/absence was analysed, sequencing depth was taken to be roughly uniform across donors. Based on reports, TCR beta sequences accurately predicted HLA-A and HLA-B alleles for most subjects. Evidence from a later analysis indicated that most CMV-associated TCR beta chains looked HLA-restricted.

Sequenced material: PBMCs. The clonotype was recovered from a girl aged 2 to 10 in good health and CMV-seronegative. The chain has TRBV7-9 and TRBJ2-2; possible D gene TRBD1, 6 bases. This chain's CDR3 is CAGPKGPTGNTGELFF. The CDR3 nucleotides are TGTGCCGGACCAAAGGGTCCGACAGGGAACACCGGGGAGCTGTTTTTT.